A few counts support the clone carrying this T cell receptor beta chain. At one end the junction does not follow the germline gene, possibly because of a read error. Original analysis: Using reference gene primer amplification, nucleated cell counts were estimated. Profiled with immunoSEQ multiplex PCR; TCRdb holds only in-frame clones, not every one. V and J calls plus clone size are reproduced from that table; the DNA served to infer D and trimming. The data show 95,000 to 100,000 clones, 85% seen once. The data are from a study of blood T cell repertoires in COVID-19. Looking at the study overall: Sites across the United States, Italy and Spain contributed samples from acute and convalescent COVID-19. PBMCs, B-cell-depleted T cells, or T cells were the source of the cDNA or gDNA that made up the material.

The germline CDR1 and CDR2 sequences are LGHNA and YNFKEQ. The CDR3 covers 15 residues. The sequence derives from a woman in her 70s with active or convalescent COVID-19. V gene TRBV4-2 combines with J gene TRBJ2-2, with 8 bases lining up with TRBD1. The material sequenced was peripheral blood. Here the CDR3 DNA reads TGTGCCAGCAGCGAACGACAGGGGAACGCCGGGGAGCTGTTTTTT. Its translation is CASSERQGNAGELFF.